These T cell receptor beta chains were read from a single sample in a study of blood T cell repertoires in COVID-19. TCRdb keeps only in-frame clones here, not all; method: immunoSEQ multiplex PCR. This sample has hundreds of thousands of clones, with 88% found just once. Source material: PBMCs or T cells enriched from blood (not recorded which). The receptor source for this set is a woman younger than 45 who had recovered from COVID-19. Both conserved end residues are part of each CDR3. The D gene is left open where the match is weak. Some rows have no size entry. The others give once, few or many, or a class for an expanded clone.

v_gene: TRBV6-6; j_gene: TRBJ2-4; abundance: NA; d_gene: NA; CDR3aa: CASSPAGLAKNIQYF; CDR3nt: TGTGCCAGCAGTCCGGCAGGACTAGCCAAAAACATTCAGTACTTC
v_gene: TRBV11-1; j_gene: TRBJ1-6; abundance: NA; d_gene: NA; CDR3aa: CASSLGQRNSPLHF; CDR3nt: TGTGCCAGCAGCTTAGGACAGCGCAATTCACCCCTCCACTTT
v_gene: TRBV28; j_gene: TRBJ1-5; abundance: NA; d_gene: NA; CDR3aa: CASSLIKTGYQPQHF; CDR3nt: TGTGCCAGCAGTTTGATAAAGACAGGTTATCAGCCCCAGCATTTT
v_gene: TRBV30; j_gene: TRBJ2-7; abundance: NA; d_gene: TRBD2; CDR3aa: CAWSNRDYRFYEQYF; CDR3nt: TGTGCCTGGAGTAACCGGGACTACCGATTCTACGAGCAGTACTTC
v_gene: TRBV28; j_gene: TRBJ1-4; abundance: once; d_gene: NA; CDR3aa: CASSQGWKGKLFF; CDR3nt: TGTGCCAGCAGCCAGGGTTGGAAAGGAAAACTGTTTTTT
v_gene: TRBV4-3; j_gene: TRBJ2-5; abundance: NA; d_gene: TRBD2; CDR3aa: CASSQERTSGGGETQYF; CDR3nt: TGCGCCAGCAGCCAAGAGCGGACTAGCGGGGGGGGAGAGACCCAGTACTTC
v_gene: TRBV27; j_gene: TRBJ2-7; abundance: NA; d_gene: NA; CDR3aa: CASIGPSGEQYF; CDR3nt: TGTGCCAGCATTGGACCGTCGGGGGAGCAGTACTTC
v_gene: TRBV19; j_gene: TRBJ1-1; abundance: once; d_gene: TRBD1; CDR3aa: CASRYPGQGTDGAFF; CDR3nt: TGTGCCAGTAGGTACCCGGGACAGGGGACCGATGGGGCTTTCTTT
v_gene: TRBV19; j_gene: TRBJ2-1; abundance: NA; d_gene: TRBD2; CDR3aa: CASSIRTSGPNEQFF; CDR3nt: TGTGCCAGTAGTATTCGGACTAGCGGGCCCAATGAGCAGTTCTTC
v_gene: TRBV7-9; j_gene: TRBJ1-1; abundance: NA; d_gene: NA; CDR3aa: CASSLPGEAFF; CDR3nt: TGTGCCAGCAGCCTCCCAGGTGAAGCTTTCTTT
v_gene: TRBV20-1; j_gene: TRBJ2-7; abundance: NA; d_gene: NA; CDR3aa: CSARDSYEQYF; CDR3nt: TGCAGTGCTAGAGACAGCTACGAGCAGTACTTC
v_gene: TRBV7-9; j_gene: TRBJ1-2; abundance: NA; d_gene: TRBD1; CDR3aa: CASSSGTGKGYGYTF; CDR3nt: TGTGCCAGCAGCTCCGGGACAGGGAAGGGGTATGGCTACACCTTC
v_gene: TRBV7-9; j_gene: TRBJ1-2; abundance: NA; d_gene: NA; CDR3aa: CASSLDAGRGYTF; CDR3nt: TGTGCCAGCAGCTTAGATGCAGGGCGGGGCTACACCTTC
v_gene: TRBV28; j_gene: TRBJ1-2; abundance: NA; d_gene: NA; CDR3aa: CASSFRSHGDYGYTF; CDR3nt: TGTGCCAGCAGTTTTCGGTCCCACGGGGACTATGGCTACACCTTC
v_gene: TRBV2; j_gene: TRBJ1-5; abundance: NA; d_gene: TRBD1; CDR3aa: CASRRDSYSNQPQHF; CDR3nt: TGTGCCAGCAGGAGGGACAGTTATAGCAATCAGCCCCAGCATTTT
v_gene: TRBV10-3; j_gene: TRBJ2-7; abundance: NA; d_gene: TRBD1; CDR3aa: CAIRDGTGSSYEQYF; CDR3nt: TGTGCCATCAGGGACGGGACAGGGAGCTCCTACGAGCAGTACTTC
v_gene: TRBV9; j_gene: TRBJ1-2; abundance: NA; d_gene: NA; CDR3aa: CASSVLLSDYGYTF; CDR3nt: TGTGCCAGCAGCGTACTCTTGAGTGACTATGGCTACACCTTC
v_gene: TRBV3-1/TRBV3-2; j_gene: TRBJ2-1; abundance: NA; d_gene: NA; CDR3aa: CASSQDLRGAVDEQFF; CDR3nt: TGTGCCAGCAGCCAAGATCTAAGAGGAGCGGTAGATGAGCAGTTCTTC
v_gene: TRBV7-9; j_gene: TRBJ1-1; abundance: NA; d_gene: NA; CDR3aa: CASSLEWEGPNTEAFF; CDR3nt: TGTGCCAGCAGCTTAGAGTGGGAGGGGCCCAACACTGAAGCTTTCTTT
v_gene: TRBV27; j_gene: TRBJ2-5; abundance: NA; d_gene: NA; CDR3aa: CASSLPQGTQYF; CDR3nt: TGTGCCAGCAGTTTACCCCAGGGGACCCAGTACTTC
v_gene: TRBV4-1; j_gene: TRBJ2-7; abundance: few; d_gene: NA; CDR3aa: CASSQFVTKYEQYF; CDR3nt: TGCGCCAGCAGCCAATTCGTGACTAAGTACGAGCAGTACTTC
v_gene: TRBV6-5; j_gene: TRBJ1-1; abundance: NA; d_gene: NA; CDR3aa: CASSYSGLADTEAFF; CDR3nt: TGTGCCAGCAGTTACTCGGGATTAGCGGACACTGAAGCTTTCTTT
v_gene: TRBV7-9; j_gene: TRBJ1-2; abundance: NA; d_gene: NA; CDR3aa: CAAGQFNYGYTF; CDR3nt: TGTGCCGCGGGGCAGTTTAACTATGGCTACACCTTC
v_gene: TRBV9; j_gene: TRBJ2-5; abundance: NA; d_gene: NA; CDR3aa: CASSVVGGPIGQETQYF; CDR3nt: TGTGCCAGCAGCGTAGTAGGGGGTCCTATAGGACAAGAGACCCAGTACTTC
v_gene: TRBV27; j_gene: TRBJ2-7; abundance: NA; d_gene: NA; CDR3aa: CASSLQDSSYEQYF; CDR3nt: TGTGCCAGCAGTTTACAAGACAGCTCCTACGAGCAGTACTTC
v_gene: TRBV10-3; j_gene: TRBJ2-5; abundance: NA; d_gene: NA; CDR3aa: CASSQAGYQETQYF; CDR3nt: TGTGCGTCGAGCCAGGCGGGGTACCAAGAGACCCAGTACTTC
v_gene: TRBV7-3; j_gene: TRBJ2-5; abundance: NA; d_gene: NA; CDR3aa: CASSLSGGVQETQYF; CDR3nt: TGTGCCAGCAGCTTATCGGGCGGGGTCCAAGAGACCCAGTACTTC
v_gene: TRBV28; j_gene: TRBJ1-6; abundance: NA; d_gene: TRBD1; CDR3aa: CASSLGTGKALHF; CDR3nt: TGTGCCAGCAGTTTAGGGACAGGGAAGGCCCTCCACTTT
v_gene: TRBV28; j_gene: TRBJ1-2; abundance: NA; d_gene: NA; CDR3aa: CASSSSPTGYGYTF; CDR3nt: TGTGCCAGCAGTTCCTCACCGACGGGCTATGGCTACACCTTC
v_gene: TRBV24-1; j_gene: TRBJ1-2; abundance: NA; d_gene: TRBD1; CDR3aa: CATSDSYRGGYTF; CDR3nt: TGTGCCACCAGTGATAGCTACAGGGGTGGCTACACCTTC
v_gene: TRBV11-2; j_gene: TRBJ1-1; abundance: NA; d_gene: NA; CDR3aa: CASSDRIGGDTEAFF; CDR3nt: TGTGCCAGCAGCGACCGTATCGGGGGAGACACTGAAGCTTTCTTT
v_gene: TRBV5-1; j_gene: TRBJ2-3; abundance: NA; d_gene: NA; CDR3aa: CASSLRGVDTDTQYF; CDR3nt: TGCGCCAGCAGCCTCAGGGGGGTGGACACAGATACGCAGTATTTT
v_gene: TRBV7-9; j_gene: TRBJ1-2; abundance: NA; d_gene: NA; CDR3aa: CASSLDVDISGGYTF; CDR3nt: TGTGCCAGCAGCTTAGATGTCGACATATCGGGGGGCTACACCTTC
v_gene: TRBV19; j_gene: TRBJ1-2; abundance: NA; d_gene: NA; CDR3aa: CASRQVYYGYTF; CDR3nt: TGTGCCAGTAGGCAGGTTTATTACGGCTACACCTTC
v_gene: TRBV2; j_gene: TRBJ2-1; abundance: NA; d_gene: TRBD2; CDR3aa: CASGPGLAGHNEQFF; CDR3nt: TGTGCCAGCGGCCCCGGACTAGCGGGACACAATGAGCAGTTCTTC
v_gene: TRBV7-6; j_gene: TRBJ2-2; abundance: NA; d_gene: NA; CDR3aa: CASSLIIIGELFF; CDR3nt: TGTGCCAGCAGCTTAATTATTATCGGGGAGCTGTTTTTT
v_gene: TRBV3-1/TRBV3-2; j_gene: TRBJ1-3; abundance: NA; d_gene: NA; CDR3aa: CASSIQGAGNTIYF; CDR3nt: TGTGCCAGCAGCATCCAGGGCGCTGGAAACACCATATATTTT
v_gene: TRBV19; j_gene: TRBJ1-5; abundance: NA; d_gene: NA; CDR3aa: CASSIYEWQPQHF; CDR3nt: TGTGCCAGTAGTATATATGAGTGGCAGCCCCAGCATTTT
v_gene: TRBV19; j_gene: TRBJ1-1; abundance: few; d_gene: NA; CDR3aa: CASNVQENTEAFF; CDR3nt: TGTGCCAGTAATGTACAGGAGAACACTGAAGCTTTCTTT
v_gene: TRBV27; j_gene: TRBJ1-6; abundance: NA; d_gene: NA; CDR3aa: CASSATRGPSYNSPLHF; CDR3nt: TGTGCCAGCAGTGCCACTCGGGGTCCGTCCTATAATTCACCCCTCCACTTT
v_gene: TRBV27; j_gene: TRBJ1-3; abundance: NA; d_gene: NA; CDR3aa: CASVSSGNTIYF; CDR3nt: TGTGCCAGCGTCTCCTCTGGAAACACCATATATTTT
v_gene: TRBV2; j_gene: TRBJ2-5; abundance: NA; d_gene: TRBD2; CDR3aa: CASRRVAGGPRETQYF; CDR3nt: TGTGCCAGCCGAAGGGTAGCGGGAGGGCCCCGAGAGACCCAGTACTTC
v_gene: TRBV5-1; j_gene: TRBJ2-7; abundance: NA; d_gene: NA; CDR3aa: CASSLGAAGLKYEQYF; CDR3nt: TGCGCCAGCAGCCTTGGAGCAGCGGGTCTTAAGTACGAGCAGTACTTC
v_gene: TRBV28; j_gene: TRBJ2-1; abundance: NA; d_gene: TRBD2; CDR3aa: CASSLFVGTSDRHSEFF; CDR3nt: TGTGCCAGCAGTTTATTTGTGGGGACTAGCGACCGACATAGCGAGTTCTTC
v_gene: TRBV27; j_gene: TRBJ2-3; abundance: NA; d_gene: TRBD2; CDR3aa: CASRLSTTSGVVGYTTDTQYF; CDR3nt: TGTGCCAGCAGACTATCGACGACTAGCGGTGTGGTCGGGTATACAACAGATACGCAGTATTTT
v_gene: TRBV19; j_gene: TRBJ2-7; abundance: NA; d_gene: TRBD1; CDR3aa: CASSPGQGAYEQYF; CDR3nt: TGTGCCAGTAGTCCGGGACAGGGGGCCTACGAGCAGTACTTC
v_gene: TRBV4-1; j_gene: TRBJ1-4; abundance: NA; d_gene: TRBD1; CDR3aa: CASSQDRSGTVNEKLFF; CDR3nt: TGCGCCAGCAGCCAAGACCGATCCGGGACAGTGAATGAAAAACTGTTTTTT
v_gene: TRBV10-1; j_gene: TRBJ2-3; abundance: once; d_gene: TRBD2; CDR3aa: CASSDTSGVTDTQYF; CDR3nt: TGCGCCAGCAGCGACACTAGCGGGGTCACAGATACGCAGTATTTT
v_gene: TRBV7-2; j_gene: TRBJ1-2; abundance: few; d_gene: TRBD1; CDR3aa: CASSLVVSGGDYGYTF; CDR3nt: TGTGCCAGCAGCTTAGTTGTATCAGGGGGCGACTATGGCTACACCTTC
v_gene: TRBV9; j_gene: TRBJ1-1; abundance: NA; d_gene: NA; CDR3aa: CASSFSGLNTEAFF; CDR3nt: TGTGCCAGCAGCTTCTCAGGGTTGAACACTGAAGCTTTCTTT
v_gene: TRBV7-9; j_gene: TRBJ2-7; abundance: NA; d_gene: NA; CDR3aa: CASSPGGTLSYEQYF; CDR3nt: TGTGCCAGCAGCCCTGGAGGGACGTTGTCCTACGAGCAGTACTTC
v_gene: TRBV4-1; j_gene: TRBJ1-2; abundance: NA; d_gene: NA; CDR3aa: CASSRGGTLNYGYTF; CDR3nt: TGCGCCAGCAGCCGAGGTGGTACCCTGAACTATGGCTACACCTTC
v_gene: TRBV7-9; j_gene: TRBJ2-1; abundance: NA; d_gene: TRBD2; CDR3aa: CASSHAGTNINEQFF; CDR3nt: TGTGCCAGCAGCCACGCCGGGACTAACATCAATGAGCAGTTCTTC
v_gene: TRBV28; j_gene: TRBJ2-5; abundance: NA; d_gene: TRBD1; CDR3aa: CASSFLGTGKETQYF; CDR3nt: TGTGCCAGCAGTTTCCTAGGGACAGGGAAAGAGACCCAGTACTTC
v_gene: TRBV28; j_gene: TRBJ1-1; abundance: NA; d_gene: NA; CDR3aa: CASSPPTGLYSEAFF; CDR3nt: TGTGCCAGCAGTCCCCCTACAGGTTTATACTCTGAAGCTTTCTTT